This entry lists 31 T cell receptor beta chains sequenced from one sample in a study of blood T cells in healthy people across ages. Primers used in a second PCR of about 6 to 11 cycles were a sample-barcoded 5' primer and a J-beta primer mix. TCRdb passed the 5' RACE reads through MiXCR, listing each CDR3 protein once. Here the sample spans 1.5 million to 1.9 million distinct CDR3 sequences, less than 45% being singletons. Material for sequencing was blood. These receptors originate from a woman aged 18 to 35 in good health.

V is TRBV12-3 or TRBV12-4 and J is TRBJ2-1; possibly TRBD2 for D (6 bases). The germline V and J ends were trimmed by 1 base and 14 bases, with 9 bases remaining between them. CDR3 length: 11 amino acids. CDR3 loop: CASSLGLVEFF. The DNA for the CDR3 is TGTGCCAGCAGTTTAGGACTAGTCGAGTTCTTC.

This clonotype was seen only a few times. V and J are TRBV20-1 and TRBJ1-2; 11 positions match TRBD1. V lost 3 bases, J lost 8 bases, and 8 bases stayed unmatched. CDR3 length equals 14 residues. CDR1 DFQATT and CDR2 SNEGSKA come from the germline V gene (reference sequence). DNA for the CDR3: TGCAGTGCTAGTCCCGGGACAGGGGGACGAGGCTACACCTTC. Its translation: CSASPGTGGRGYTF.

This clonotype was counted at least ten times. The chain has TRBV15 and TRBJ2-4; D ambiguous. This CDR3 has 12 residues. V was trimmed by 2 bases and J by 8 bases, leaving 7 bases between them. Germline CDR1 LNHNV, CDR2 YYDKDF (reference sequence). CDR3 in amino acids: CATSRRQDIQYF. The CDR3 region has the DNA TGTGCCACCAGCAGACGTCAGGACATTCAGTACTTC.

V gene TRBV10-3 combines with J gene TRBJ1-2; D is ambiguous. Trimming took 6 bases from V and 8 from J, leaving 10 bases between them. The germline V gene encodes CDR1 ENHRY and CDR2 SYGVKD. The CDR3 runs 11 residues. The CDR3 DNA sequence: TGTGCCATCAGGGACTCCGTGGGCTACACCTTC. Its translation: CAIRDSVGYTF.

The J gene is TRBJ2-7, the V gene TRBV20-1; unclear D gene. V lost 1 base, J lost 4 bases, and 14 bases lay in between. Germline CDR1 is DFQATT and CDR2 is SNEGSKA (reference sequence). This CDR3 is built from 14 residues. CDR3 in amino acids: CSARVRPLSYEQYF. The CDR3 DNA sequence: TGCAGTGCTAGAGTTCGGCCCCTATCGTACGAGCAGTACTTC.

The chain has TRBV30 and TRBJ1-2; 7 positions agree with TRBD1. The CDR3 is 14 residues long. V gave up 3 bases and J gave up 4 bases; unmatched junction bases: 8. CDR1 is GTSNPN and CDR2 is SVGIG in the germline V gene (reference sequence). The CDR3 loop reads CAWRATGIVYGYTF. The CDR3 DNA is TGTGCCTGGAGGGCGACAGGGATTGTCTATGGCTACACCTTC.

This clonotype appeared many times. This chain uses TRBV4-2 with TRBJ2-4; D is tentatively TRBD1 or TRBD2 (5 bases each). Germline V gives CDR1 LGHNA, CDR2 YNFKEQ. V dropped 8 bases and J dropped 2 bases, with 7 bases sitting between them. The CDR3 covers 12 residues. The CDR3 here is CASGGSKNIQYF. CDR3 DNA sequence: TGTGCCAGCGGGGGTTCCAAAAACATTCAGTACTTC.

The chain joins TRBV7-9 to TRBJ2-5; the D is unclear. V lost 3 bases and J 3 bases, leaving 14 bases between the germline ends. CDR3 length equals 15 residues. CDR1 and CDR2 from the germline V gene are SEHNR and FQNEAQ (reference sequence). CDR3 nucleotide sequence: TGTGCCAGCAGCTTGGTTCAAACTGGGAAAGAGACCCAGTACTTC. Translated, it gives CASSLVQTGKETQYF.

The chain has TRBV7-2 and TRBJ2-1, with 10 bases that match TRBD2. Trimming cost V 3 bases and J 7 bases; bases outside gene matches: 15. The CDR3 length is 18 residues. From germline, CDR1 is SGHTA and CDR2 FQGNSA. This CDR3 reads CASSLLKTSGSQGNEQFF. Written as DNA, the CDR3 is TGTGCCAGCAGCTTGCTTAAGACTAGCGGGTCCCAGGGTAATGAGCAGTTCTTC.

The rearrangement joins TRBV20-1 to TRBJ2-5; 7 bases align to TRBD2. TRBJ2-4 matches the DNA end more closely, so the J call is doubtful. The CDR3 has 15 amino acids. Germline V lookup: CDR1 DFQATT, CDR2 SNEGSKA (reference sequence). The CDR3 region is CSARKSGDVLDIQYF. CDR3 bases: TGCAGTGCTCGAAAAAGCGGGGACGTCTTAGACATTCAGTACTTC.

This clonotype occurred a few times. V gene TRBV29-1 combines with J gene TRBJ2-7, with D perhaps given as TRBD1 or TRBD2 (6 bases each). The CDR3 length is 14 residues. CDR1 and CDR2 (germline): SQVTM, ANQGSEA. V shed 3 bases and J shed 2 bases, with 14 bases lying between them. In nucleotides, the CDR3 is TGCAGCGTTGAGAGGGGGGTGTCCCCCTACGAGCAGTACTTC. Residues: CSVERGVSPYEQYF.

This chain uses TRBV3-1 with TRBJ2-7; D gene unclear. V was trimmed by 2 bases and J by 7 bases, leaving 21 bases between them. Germline V gene lookup returns CDR1 LGHDT and CDR2 YNNKEL (reference sequence). The CDR3 sequence is 16 residues long. The CDR3 DNA sequence: TGTGCCAGCAGCCAAAACCCTGGACGATCCTACAATGAGCAGTACTTC. Protein product: CASSQNPGRSYNEQYF.

The chain combines TRBV27 with TRBJ2-6, with a tentative D call TRBD1 (5 bases). The CDR3 contains 17 residues. V lost 1 base and J lost 3, with 13 bases in between. Germline lookup yields CDR1 MNHEY and CDR2 SMNVEV (reference sequence). CDR3 protein: CASSLYPGSGGANVLTF. The CDR3 DNA is TGTGCCAGCAGTTTATATCCAGGGTCGGGTGGGGCCAACGTCCTGACTTTC.

This chain uses TRBV27 with TRBJ2-5, with 8 bases fitting TRBD2. The CDR3 consists of 15 residues. Germline CDR1 and CDR2: MNHEY and SMNVEV (reference sequence). Germline trimming cut 5 bases from V and 2 bases from J; bases unmatched to any gene: 7. The CDR3 region is CASSHLERGQETQYF. DNA of the CDR3: TGTGCCAGCAGTCACCTAGAGCGGGGGCAAGAGACCCAGTACTTC.

The chain couples TRBV7-2 to TRBJ1-2, with a tentative D call TRBD1 (6 bases). Deletions cut 2 bases from V and 4 bases from J, with 14 bases between. The CDR3 extends over 15 amino acids. Germline V gene data show CDR1 as SGHTA and CDR2 as FQGNSA. In nucleotides, the CDR3 is TGTGCCAGCAGCTTAAGTTCTGGCAGGGGCTATGGCTACACCTTC. Its translation is CASSLSSGRGYGYTF.

Remarks on this clonotype: Germline and junction disagree at one end, which may indicate a read error. V is TRBV5-1 and J is TRBJ2-5; no firm D call. Germline V gene lookup returns CDR1 SGHRS and CDR2 YFSETQ. The CDR3 is made up of 12 amino acids. The CDR3 nucleotides read TGCACCAGCAGCCTTCTGTCGGAGACCCAGTACTTC. Encoded protein: CTSSLLSETQYF.

The V and J genes are TRBV7-9 and TRBJ2-3; no clear D gene. CDR3 length equals 13 residues. Trimming left V 2 bases short and J 5 bases short, with 8 bases between. From germline, CDR1 is SEHNR and CDR2 FQNEAQ (reference sequence). The CDR3 is CASSLSVGDTQYF. DNA of the CDR3: TGTGCCAGCAGCTTATCGGTAGGAGATACGCAGTATTTT.

The J gene is TRBJ1-5, the V gene TRBV20-1, with a possible D match to TRBD1 (5 bases). V lost 5 bases and J lost 6, with 14 bases in between. Germline loops: CDR1 DFQATT, CDR2 SNEGSKA (reference sequence). The CDR3 is 13 amino acids. CDR3 coding DNA: TGCAGTGCTCACTTGGGGGGAGCTCAGCCCCAGCATTTT. It translates to CSAHLGGAQPQHF.

The rearrangement links TRBV20-1 to TRBJ1-2, with 7 bases matching TRBD1. CDR1 is DFQATT and CDR2 is SNEGSKA in the germline V gene (reference sequence). V dropped 4 bases and J dropped 8; count of bases not matched to a gene: 19. The CDR3 runs to 16 residues. In nucleotides, the CDR3 is TGCAGTGCTAACCAAGGGACAGCAAGAGCGGGTCGGGGCTACACCTTC. As protein: CSANQGTARAGRGYTF.

V usage is TRBV12-3 or TRBV12-4 and J usage is TRBJ1-2; D may be TRBD1 (5 bases). The CDR3 covers 15 residues. V was cut by 6 bases and J by 4 bases, with 18 bases left in between. For the CDR3, the DNA is TGTGCCAGCAGGAATTCGGCCAGGGCTGGCTATGGCTACACCTTC. This translates into CASRNSARAGYGYTF.

In its sample, this clonotype was seen a few times. The chain has TRBV6-5 and TRBJ2-1, with D possibly TRBD2 on 6 matching bases. The CDR3 runs 13 residues. Per the germline V gene, CDR1 is MNHEY and CDR2 is SVGAGI. V was shortened by 5 bases and J by 8 bases, with 13 bases between the two germline ends. DNA for the CDR3: TGTGCCAGCAGTGACGGCGGGGCGGATGAGCAGTTCTTC. Its translation is CASSDGGADEQFF.

The chain joins TRBV6-2 or TRBV6-3 to TRBJ1-3; perhaps TRBD1 as D (5 bases). The CDR3 sequence is 15 residues long. Deletions cut 7 bases from V and 3 bases from J, with 16 bases between. CDR1 is MNHEY and CDR2 is SVGEGT in the germline V gene. CDR3 in amino acids: CASIRRQSIGNTIYF. CDR3 bases: TGTGCCAGCATCCGACGACAGTCAATTGGAAACACCATATATTTT.

V is TRBV7-9 and J is TRBJ2-4; 8 bases agree with TRBD2. The last part of the DNA fits TRBJ2-7 better; the J call may be wrong. The CDR3 runs 13 residues. Germline values: CDR1 SEHNR, CDR2 FQNEAQ (reference sequence). The CDR3, as DNA: TGTGCCAGCAGCTTACCCGGGAGGGGCGAGCAGTACTTC. Residues: CASSLPGRGEQYF.

The chain couples TRBV5-1 to TRBJ2-7; D remains unclear. The J call may not be correct, given that the DNA end is closer to TRBJ2-5. Germline values: CDR1 SGHRS, CDR2 YFSETQ. CDR3 length: 13 amino acids. As DNA, the CDR3 is TGCGCCAGCAGGTTAGGACCTGGGGAGACCCAGTACTTC. This gives the protein CASRLGPGETQYF.

This clonotype was seen a few times. This chain uses TRBV7-2 with TRBJ1-1; maybe TRBD1 (5 bases). Germline V gene sequence: CDR1 SGHTA, CDR2 FQGNSA. The CDR3 runs to 13 residues. Between the trimmed V and J ends, which lost 0 bases and 7 bases, there was a span of 9 bases. The CDR3 DNA reads TGTGCCAGCAGCTTAGCGACAGCCAGTGAAGCTTTCTTT. This gives the protein CASSLATASEAFF.

J is TRBJ1-1 and V is TRBV12-3 or TRBV12-4; 8 nucleotides agree with TRBD1. This CDR3 spans 13 amino acids. Losses at the gene ends were 5 bases for V and 11 bases for J; bases not matched to a gene: 10. CDR3 coding DNA: TGTGCCAGCAGTGATACAGGGGGTTTGAGGGCTTTCTTT. Amino acids: CASSDTGGLRAFF.

V and J are TRBV29-1 and TRBJ2-1; no reliable D call. Germline V gene sequence: CDR1 SQVTM, CDR2 ANQGSEA. V lost 7 bases, J lost 5 bases, and 12 bases lay in between. The CDR3 runs to 12 residues. CDR3 loop: CSASPQNNEQFF. The CDR3 DNA is TGCAGCGCCTCCCCCCAGAACAATGAGCAGTTCTTC.

The gene calls are TRBV20-1 and TRBJ2-7; no clear D. Trimming left V 6 bases short and J 2 bases short, with 17 bases between. Germline CDR1 is DFQATT and CDR2 is SNEGSKA (reference sequence). The CDR3 extends over 14 amino acids. The CDR3 loop reads CSAIPGAQTYEQYF. In DNA, the CDR3 is TGCAGTGCCATCCCCGGTGCTCAAACCTACGAGCAGTACTTC.

This rearrangement joins TRBV3-1 to TRBJ1-2; 7 bases fit TRBD1. CDR3 length: 15 residues. The V segment lost 4 bases and the J segment 5 bases; nucleotides outside the gene matches: 10. Germline lookup yields CDR1 LGHDT and CDR2 YNNKEL (reference sequence). CDR3 protein: CASSRYEGARYGYTF. In nucleotides, the CDR3 is TGTGCCAGCAGCCGTTATGAGGGGGCGCGGTATGGCTACACCTTC.

The chain recombines TRBV11-2 with TRBJ2-3; 11 positions match TRBD2. Germline CDR1 reads SGHAT; CDR2 reads FQNNGV. There are 21 residues in the CDR3. With 6 bases clipped from V and 2 bases from J, the junction kept 22 bases outside the gene matches. DNA for the CDR3: TGTGCCAGCAGGAACCGCCAACTAGCGGGGGAGAAACATTTCTTCACAGATACGCAGTATTTT. Translated: CASRNRQLAGEKHFFTDTQYF.

This clonotype showed up just a few times. The V call is TRBV12-3 or TRBV12-4, the J call TRBJ2-3; D is perhaps TRBD2 (6 bases). Trimming took off 5 bases at V and 6 bases at J, with 12 bases between the two ends. The CDR3 has 13 residues. For the CDR3, the DNA is TGTGCCAGCAGTCCGGGAGTGTGGGATACGCAGTATTTT. Translation gives CASSPGVWDTQYF.